Following are 24 T cell receptor beta chains from one sample sequenced in a study of shared clonotypes between healthy human individuals. TCRdb's table, derived via immunoSEQ multiplex PCR, lists solely in-frame clones and lacks some. The sample lists hundreds of thousands of clones; approximately 79% were seen once. The specimen was memory CD4+ T cells sorted from blood. Subset reported: CD45RA-negative fraction. The receptors stem from a woman aged 25 to 39 in good health.

V and J are TRBV28 and TRBJ1-2, with TRBD1 matching 8 bases. The germline CDR1 and CDR2 sequences are MDHEN and SYDVKM. The junction had 10 bases not matched to a gene; V was cut back by 10 bases and J by 6 bases. This CDR3 region has 13 residues. The DNA for the CDR3 is TGTGCCACCGAATCGACAGGGGCCAATGGCTACACCTTC. Its translation: CATESTGANGYTF.

For this clone: A much larger clonotype is one base distant, so this may be a read error. The same CDR3 is also encoded by other DNA sequences in this sample. The chain couples TRBV28 to TRBJ2-7; D is unresolved. Germline V gives CDR1 MDHEN, CDR2 SYDVKM. This CDR3 comprises 11 residues. Trimming took 6 bases from V and 3 from J, leaving 6 bases between them. The CDR3 loop reads CASSHNYEQYF. Here the CDR3 DNA reads TGTGCCAGCAGCCACAACTACGAGCAGTACTTC.

V usage is TRBV4-1 and J usage is TRBJ2-3, with 11 bases that match TRBD2. V shed 0 bases and J 4 bases; nucleotides not matched to a gene: 9. The CDR3 extends over 18 amino acids. Germline loops: CDR1 MGHRA, CDR2 YSYEKL. The CDR3 nucleotides read TGCGCCAGCAGCCAAGATCCATCACTAGCGGGAGACCCAGATACGCAGTATTTT. Amino acid sequence: CASSQDPSLAGDPDTQYF.

This chain links TRBV5-1 with TRBJ2-1, with D possibly matching TRBD1 (5 bases). V was shortened by 4 bases and J by 0 bases, with 17 bases between the two germline ends. The CDR3 spans 17 residues. CDR1 and CDR2 from the germline V gene are SGHRS and YFSETQ. DNA of the CDR3: TGCGCCAGCAGCCCCGACCCCCACAGGAGCTCCTACAATGAGCAGTTCTTC. Translated, it gives CASSPDPHRSSYNEQFF.

This clone has only one observation. This chain links TRBV19 with TRBJ1-4; no clear D gene. The germline V and J ends were trimmed by 4 bases and 0 bases, with 6 bases remaining between them. In germline, CDR1 is LNHDA, CDR2 SQIVND (reference sequence). The CDR3 length is 14 residues. CDR3 protein: CASSRRATNEKLFF. CDR3 nucleotides: TGTGCCAGTAGTAGGAGAGCAACTAATGAAAAACTGTTTTTT.

The rearrangement links TRBV6-1 to TRBJ2-5, with D unresolved. CDR3 length equals 13 residues. Trimming stripped 4 bases from V and 2 bases from J, with 8 bases between. Germline assignment: CDR1 MNHNS and CDR2 SASEGT. CDR3 nucleotide sequence: TGTGCCAGCAGTGCCAGGCCACAAGAGACCCAGTACTTC. Its translation is CASSARPQETQYF.

CDR3 region: CAYRPLGTSEEQYF. DNA for the CDR3: TGTGCCTACCGACCCCTAGGGACTAGCGAGGAGCAGTACTTC. The rearrangement joins TRBV27 to TRBJ2-7, with 10 positions matching TRBD2. The CDR3 runs 14 residues. Germline trimming cut 11 bases from V and 7 bases from J; bases unmatched to any gene: 14. The germline CDR1 and CDR2 sequences are MNHEY and SMNVEV (reference sequence).

This clone has a single count. Compared with germline, one end of the junction differs, possibly owing to a read error. This sequence joins TRBV6-1 and TRBJ2-7, with D perhaps TRBD1 (6 bases). The length of the CDR3 is 15 residues. From germline, CDR1 is MNHNS and CDR2 SASEGT. The CDR3: CASREGGGLWDMEYF. The CDR3 DNA is TGTGCCAGCAGAGAAGGGGGTGGTTTATGGGATATGGAGTACTTC.

J is TRBJ1-1 and V is TRBV7-3, with a weak D call TRBD1 (5 bases). The CDR3 has 14 residues. V dropped 5 bases and J dropped 4 bases, with 14 bases sitting between them. Looked up from germline, CDR1 is SGHTA and CDR2 is FQGTGA. The CDR3 bases are TGTGCCAGCAGCGGTACAGGACCGGTCACTGAAGCTTTCTTT. Translated, it gives CASSGTGPVTEAFF.

The chain links TRBV29-1 to TRBJ2-3; TRBD2 aligns across 14 bases. The germline gives CDR1 SQVTM, CDR2 ANQGSEA. The CDR3 consists of 15 residues. V gave up 4 bases and J gave up 6 bases; unmatched junction bases: 6. The CDR3 coding sequence is TGCAGCGTTGCGGAGGGGACTAGCGGGAGTGATACGCAGTATTTT. Amino acid sequence: CSVAEGTSGSDTQYF.

The chain employs TRBV10-2 and TRBJ1-5; D call uncertain. CDR1 is WSHSY, CDR2 SAAADI, per germline. Trimming took 3 bases from V and 3 from J, leaving 9 bases between them. The CDR3 sequence is 14 residues long. CDR3 amino acids: CASSESGLNQPQHF. In nucleotides, the CDR3 is TGCGCCAGCAGTGAAAGCGGCCTCAATCAGCCCCAGCATTTT.

For this clone: A read error may account for a junction end that differs from germline. The chain combines TRBV27 with TRBJ1-1; TRBD1 agrees at 7 bases. This CDR3 is built from 14 residues. The germline gives CDR1 MNHEY, CDR2 SMNVEV (reference sequence). The DNA of the CDR3 is TGTGCCAGCAGTTGGTCAGGGGGGAACGCTGAAGCTTTCTTT. This encodes CASSWSGGNAEAFF.

This chain links TRBV1 with TRBJ2-1; TRBD2 reflects the table's D call only, with no check against the DNA. TRBV1 is shown as a pseudogene. The CDR3 contains 11 residues. CDR3 bases: TGCACCAGCAGCCCTAACAATGAGCAGTTCTTC. This encodes CTSSPNNEQFF.

The chain combines TRBV9 with TRBJ1-4; D remains ambiguous. CDR1 and CDR2 (germline): SGDLS, YYNGEE. This CDR3 is built from 18 residues. The V end was cut by 0 bases, the J end by 6 bases, with 21 bases between. DNA of the CDR3: TGTGCCAGCAGCGTAGCCCACTCCGGCCTATCGGGTGATGAAAAACTGTTTTTT. Translation gives CASSVAHSGLSGDEKLFF.

The V call is TRBV5-5, the J call TRBJ2-5, with D perhaps TRBD1 (5 bases). The J call may be in error: the DNA end matches TRBJ2-7 better. Germline CDR1 reads SGHKS; CDR2 reads YYEKEE (reference sequence). The length of the CDR3 is 17 residues. CDR3 coding DNA: TGTGCCAGCAGCTTTCAGGGCCGGAGCCTCCTTGACTACGAGCAGTACTTC. It is translated as CASSFQGRSLLDYEQYF.

This chain links TRBV15 with TRBJ2-7; D remains ambiguous. The CDR3 sequence is 16 residues long. Trimming took off 3 bases at V and 4 bases at J, with 19 bases between the two ends. The germline CDR1 and CDR2 sequences are LNHNV and YYDKDF (reference sequence). The DNA of the CDR3 is TGTGCCACCAGCAGGAAGAGGAGCGAACCCTCGTACGAGCAGTACTTC. Encoded protein: CATSRKRSEPSYEQYF. Variable domain in full (rest from reference TRBV15 and TRBJ2-7): DAMVIQNPRYQVTQFGKPVTLSCSQTLNHNVMYWYQQKSSQAPKLLFHYYDKDFNNEADTPDNFQSRRPNTSFCFLDIRSPGLGDTAMYLCATSRKRSEPSYEQYFGPGTRLTVT.

As regards this clone: Additional DNA sequences in this sample encode the identical CDR3. The chain uses TRBV5-4 and TRBJ1-2; TRBD1 might be the D (6 bases). CDR1 SGHNT and CDR2 YYREEE come from the germline V gene (reference sequence). V was shortened by 3 bases and J by 2 bases, with 8 bases between the two germline ends. The CDR3 covers 13 residues. CDR3 region: CASSYDRNYGYTF. As DNA, the CDR3 is TGTGCCAGCAGCTACGACAGGAACTATGGCTACACCTTC.

CDR3 residues: CASSLGDGRSPLHF. The DNA for the CDR3 is TGTGCCAGCAGTTTAGGGGACGGCCGTTCACCCCTCCACTTT. The gene calls are TRBV27 and TRBJ1-6, with D possibly being TRBD1 (5 bases). CDR3 length: 14 residues. Trimming shortened V by 2 bases and J by 9 bases, and 11 bases separated the two germline ends. CDR1 and CDR2 (germline): MNHEY, SMNVEV (reference sequence).

The genes are TRBV5-1 and TRBJ2-1, with a tentative D call TRBD2 (5 bases). Trimming stripped 3 bases from V and 7 bases from J, with 17 bases between. CDR3 size: 15 residues. Germline values: CDR1 SGHRS, CDR2 YFSETQ. CDR3 sequence reads: CASSSSGNLGNEQFF. In DNA form, the CDR3 reads TGCGCCAGCAGCTCGTCGGGGAACTTGGGGAATGAGCAGTTCTTC. Combining the CDR3 with reference TRBV5-1 and TRBJ2-1 gives the whole variable domain KAGVTQTPRYLIKTRGQQVTLSCSPISGHRSVSWYQQTPGQGLQFLFEYFSETQRNKGNFPGRFSGRQFSNSRSEMNVSTLELGDSALYLCASSSSGNLGNEQFFGPGTRLTVL.

V gene TRBV9 combines with J gene TRBJ1-1; 8 bases fit TRBD1. Trimming took 0 bases from V and 4 from J; bases not matched to a gene: 5. The CDR3 contains 15 residues. Germline V gene lookup returns CDR1 SGDLS and CDR2 YYNGEE. This CDR3 is CASSVGTGQITEAFF. The CDR3 DNA is TGTGCCAGCAGCGTAGGGACAGGGCAAATCACTGAAGCTTTCTTT.

The chain carries TRBV2 and TRBJ2-2; D is perhaps TRBD1 (6 bases). Trimming pared 3 bases from V and 4 bases from J, leaving 12 bases between. Looked up from germline, CDR1 is SNHLY and CDR2 is FYNNEI. The length of the CDR3 is 15 residues. The DNA for the CDR3 is TGTGCCAGCAGTGATCCGGGACACCTCACCGGGGAGCTGTTTTTT. It specifies CASSDPGHLTGELFF.

The chain links TRBV2 to TRBJ2-7; 10 bases are a match to TRBD2. Germline CDR1 is SNHLY and CDR2 is FYNNEI. V lost 7 bases to trimming and J lost 5 bases; unmatched junction nucleotides: 5. The CDR3 is 13 amino acids. The CDR3 sequence: CASKREGLDEQYF. DNA for the CDR3: TGTGCCAGCAAGCGGGAGGGCCTAGACGAGCAGTACTTC. The whole variable domain, remainder taken from reference TRBV2 and TRBJ2-7, is EPEVTQTPSHQVTQMGQEVILRCVPISNHLYFYWYRQILGQKVEFLVSFYNNEISEKSEIFDDQFSVERPDGSNFTLKIRSTKLEDSAMYFCASKREGLDEQYFGPGTRLTVT.

The chain links TRBV29-1 to TRBJ1-1, with TRBD1 identical over 8 bases. Trimming removed 2 bases from V and 10 bases from J; junction bases left unmatched: 9. The CDR3 is 13 residues long. CDR1 is SQVTM, CDR2 ANQGSEA, per germline. The DNA of the CDR3 is TGCAGCGTTGAAAAGGCCACAGGGGGATCAGCTTTCTTT. It specifies CSVEKATGGSAFF. Filled out from reference TRBV29-1 and TRBJ1-1, the complete variable domain reads SAVISQKPSRDICQRGTSLTIQCQVDSQVTMMFWYRQQPGQSLTLIATANQGSEATYESGFVIDKFPISRPNLTFSTLTVSNMSPEDSSIYLCSVEKATGGSAFFGQGTRLTVV.

The J gene is TRBJ2-7, the V gene TRBV25-1, with 10 bases fitting TRBD2. CDR3 length equals 15 residues. V lost 4 bases, J lost 3 bases, and 6 bases stayed unmatched. Per the germline V gene, CDR1 is MGHDK and CDR2 is SYGVNS. DNA for the CDR3: TGTGCCAGCAGTGCACCTATAGCGGGAGGCTACGAGCAGTACTTC. Translated, it gives CASSAPIAGGYEQYF.